This TCR beta chain was sequenced for a study of blood T cell repertoires in COVID-19. Looking at the study overall: COVID-19 samples, acute and convalescent, were from the United States, Italy and Spain.

Methods used by the authors: How many nucleated cells were present was estimated from reference gene primer amplification. The repertoire was sequenced with immunoSEQ multiplex PCR; TCRdb's copy has only in-frame clones and lacks some. V and J calls and clone size are those listed in that table; D and trimming were worked out from the DNA. This table has 120,000 to 150,000 clones, more than 75% appearing once. Germline V gene data show CDR1 as SGHDT and CDR2 as YYEEEE. The V end lost 0 bases, the J end lost 0 bases, and 3 bases lay between the germline ends. This CDR3 is 13 amino acids long. This sequence was found in an elderly woman with acute or convalescent COVID-19. This chain uses TRBV5-6 with TRBJ1-1; D is uncertain. Specimen: peripheral blood. CDR3 loop: CASSLGVNTEAFF. The CDR3 DNA sequence: TGTGCCAGCAGCTTGGGCGTGAACACTGAAGCTTTCTTT.